This record concerns one T cell receptor beta chain sequence. Its target antigen remains unknown. No base quality information exists; no much larger clone differs at one position. This record comes from a study of OX40 agonist ivuxolimab in advanced cancers. Context from the whole study: Ivuxolimab was an agonistic, fully human IgG2 monoclonal antibody directed against OX40 (CD134), a costimulatory receptor. Intravenous ivuxolimab was administered to patients every 2 weeks at six dose levels: 0.01, 0.1, 0.3, 1.5, 3 and 10 mg/kg. Of the approximately 54 dose-escalation patients, hepatocellular carcinoma was present in approximately 20, melanoma in roughly 15, renal cell carcinoma in 9 and head and neck cancer in 9. In the dose-escalation cohort, more than 75% of patients were male, and the mean age was approximately 60 years, with a range of roughly 20 to 80. Patients were allowed to have had prior anti-PD-1, anti-PD-L1 or anti-CTLA-4 therapy, and 40% to 45% of the dose-escalation patients had been treated with checkpoint inhibitors. Partial responses occurred in three dose-escalation patients: two with cutaneous melanoma and one with hepatocellular carcinoma. The point of sequencing TCRbeta in the periphery was to test whether ivuxolimab changed TCR sequence diversity and drove clonal T-cell expansion. The paper reports the monotherapy dose-escalation portion (N of about 50 patients) of the phase I ivuxolimab trial.

The paper as a whole reports these results and caveats: In the 0.1-3.0 mg/kg groups, partial responders had among the lowest normalized peripheral clonal expansion, particularly in CD8+ T cells. The antigen specificity of the clonally expanded peripheral T cells was not determined. On average, CD8+ T cells showed more expanded clones than CD4+ T cells after ivuxolimab. At doses from 0.1 to 3.0 mg/kg, clonal expansion was seen in both CD4+ and CD8+ blood T cells between baseline and week 6. Low levels of normalized T-cell clonal expansion were also seen in some patients who did not respond.

For sequencing of the TCRbeta CDR3 region, genomic DNA was extracted from the sorted cells. The immunoSEQ Assay was used to sequence the TCRbeta CDR3 regions. Drawn from immuneACCESS, this table holds only the in-frame rearrangements with V and J called that TCRdb kept. Clones are partly lost; checked studies trace under half to an unresolved V gene and leave the rest unexplained. The sample table lists approximately 51,000 clones, around 77% of them with a count of one. The top ten clonotypes cover roughly 2% of the sample. The trial excluded patients who had a history of autoimmune disease or who were on systemic immunosuppression. Peripheral blood for TCR sequencing was collected from all dose cohorts at baseline, on cycle 4 day 1, and on cycle 7 day 1. The samples were taken from a phase I, first-in-human, multicenter, open-label dose-escalation trial of ivuxolimab. Adults with locally advanced or metastatic melanoma, renal cell carcinoma, hepatocellular carcinoma or head and neck squamous cell carcinoma were enrolled in the trial. CD4+ and CD8+ T cells were sorted separately from peripheral blood before TCR sequencing.

The junction carries 11 bases between V and J, which are trimmed by 4 bases and 1 base respectively. The germline V gene specifies LGHNT as CDR1 and FRNRAP as CDR2. The CDR3 sequence holds 14 residues, the cysteine and phenylalanine included. The only DNA kept is the CDR3, 42 bases in frame from the first base. This sample comprised CD4+ or CD8+ T cells sorted from blood, obtained in a trial of the OX40 agonist ivuxolimab. This TCR was sampled from an adult with an advanced solid tumor such as melanoma, head and neck, liver or kidney cancer. The chain was built from TRBV12-5 and TRBJ2-7, with a tentative D gene TRBD2 over 6 matching bases. In nucleotides, the sequence is TGTGCTAGTGGTTACGCGGGGAGATCCTACGAGCAGTACTTC. Translated, it reads CASGYAGRSYEQYF.